Below are 15 T cell receptor delta chains sequenced from a single sample in a study of gamma-delta chains in newborns, infants, children. TCRdb reanalysed the reads with CATT. The sample shows 6,900 or so delta-chain clones, under 2.5% of them seen only once. The sequenced material came from blood. The receptors here all came from a child who was a newborn, infant or young child, either healthy, febrile or measles-vaccinated (not recorded which).

This clone was seen ten or more times. It may be a read error: a sequence one base away is much more abundant. The chain couples TRDV2 to TRDJ3; 13 bases map to TRDD3. V lost 2 bases and J lost 3; bases outside the gene matches: 6. The CDR3 spans 19 residues. CDR1 GEAIGNYY and CDR2 EKD come from the germline V gene. DNA for the CDR3: TGTGCCTGTGACAGTACTGGGGGATACGTGGACTGGGACACCCGACAGATGTTTTTC. It yields the protein CACDSTGGYVDWDTRQMFF.

In its sample, this clone was seen a few times. With a much larger clone just one base away, this may be a read error. The chain recombines TRDV2 with TRDJ3; 9 nucleotides agree with TRDD3. The CDR3 length is 18 residues. The V and J ends lost 3 bases and 3 bases, in that order; junction bases with no gene match: 8. The germline V gene encodes CDR1 GEAIGNYY and CDR2 EKD. The CDR3 DNA reads TGTGCCTGTGACGCCGGGGATACGCTGCACTGGGACACCCGACAGATGTTTTTC. It specifies CACDAGDTLHWDTRQMFF.

A word on this clone: TCRdb assigns this DNA the protein of a much larger clone, which departs from its translation at residue 9; this likely reflects a read error, and the protein shown comes from translating the DNA. The V call is TRDV2, the J call TRDJ1; no clear D. The CDR3 is made up of 17 amino acids. Trimming shortened V by 0 bases and J by 1 base, and 17 bases separated the two germline ends. CDR1 GEAIGNYY and CDR2 EKD come from the germline V gene. The CDR3 here is CACDTGSWPRGTDKLIF. The CDR3 DNA is TGTGCCTGTGACACCGGGAGCTGGCCCCGGGGCACCGATAAACTCATCTTT.

This clone was counted between two and nine times. The protein held in TCRdb is that of a much larger clone and does not match this DNA's translation at residue 14, likely because of a read error; the protein shown is translated from the DNA. V usage is TRDV2 and J usage is TRDJ3; weak D call: TRDD3 (6 bases). Germline CDR1 reads GEAIGNYY; CDR2 reads EKD. The CDR3 loop spans 17 amino acids. In nucleotides, the CDR3 is TGTGCCTGTGACACCGTACTGGGCTCCTGGGACACCCGACATATGTTTTTC. It specifies CACDTVLGSWDTRHMFF.

This clone was seen a few times. TCRdb's listed protein matches a much larger clone and diverges from this DNA's translation at residue 11, likely through a read error; the protein shown comes from the DNA. J is TRDJ3 and V is TRDV2; 7 nucleotides agree with TRDD3. The CDR3 totals 18 residues. Germline V gene data show CDR1 as GEAIGNYY and CDR2 as EKD. In DNA form, the CDR3 reads TGTGCCTGTGACTACGGGGGATCCAGCTCCCGGGACACCCGACAGATGTTTTTC. Amino acid sequence: CACDYGGSSSRDTRQMFF.

Only a few counts were recorded for this clone. A read error is likely here: a far larger clone is one base away. The chain links TRDV2 to TRDJ3, with 11 bases lining up with TRDD3. From germline, CDR1 is GEAIGNYY and CDR2 EKD. This CDR3 spans 17 amino acids. In DNA, the CDR3 is TGTGCCTGTGACACCGCTGGGGGATACTGGGACACCCAACAGATGTTTTTC. Protein product: CACDTAGGYWDTQQMFF.

Points on this clone: This may arise from a read error, as a much more abundant clone is one base away. In the same sample, other DNA sequences code for this CDR3. This chain uses TRDV2 with TRDJ1, with TRDD3 identical over 11 bases. The germline CDR1 and CDR2 sequences are GEAIGNYY and EKD. The CDR3 contains 20 residues. The CDR3 protein is CACDTRGTGGYGVDTDKLIF. CDR3 nucleotide sequence: TGCGCCTGTGACACGAGGGGGACTGGGGGATATGGGGTGGATACCGATAAACTCATCTTT.

In the case of this clone: This DNA's translation and the protein TCRdb lists, from a much larger clone, do not match at residue 14, likely due to a read error; the protein shown is translated from the DNA. The genes are TRDV2 and TRDJ3; 12 positions agree with TRDD3. This CDR3 is 20 amino acids long. Looked up from germline, CDR1 is GEAIGNYY and CDR2 is EKD. The CDR3, as DNA: TGTGCCTGTGGCAGCGTACTGGGGGATACAAGGATCTGGGGCACCCGACAGATGTTTTTC. Its protein is CACGSVLGDTRIWGTRQMFF.

Regarding this clone: A much larger clone differs by one base, so this may be a read error. Other DNA sequences in the same sample also yield this CDR3. The chain recombines TRDV2 with TRDJ3; 11 bases are a match to TRDD3. Germline assignment: CDR1 GEAIGNYY and CDR2 EKD. The CDR3 loop spans 21 amino acids. The CDR3, as DNA: TGTGCCTGTGACACAGGGGGCCTACTGGGGGATAACTCCTGGGACACCCGACAAATGTTTTTC. It translates to CACDTGGLLGDNSWDTRQMFF.

A note on this clone: Since a much larger clone is just one base distant, this may be a read error. The sample contains more than one DNA sequence encoding this CDR3. The rearrangement links TRDV2 to TRDJ3, with D possibly being TRDD3 (6 bases). The CDR3 has 18 amino acids. Germline assignment: CDR1 GEAIGNYY and CDR2 EKD. CDR3 DNA sequence: TGTGCCTGTGACACCGGGGGACCCCTCTCCTGGGACACCCGGCAGATGTTTTTC. As protein: CACDTGGPLSWDTRQMFF.

By sample share, this clone is medium-sized. Different DNA sequences within this sample yield the same CDR3. J is TRDJ1 and V is TRDV1; 12 bases align to TRDD3. The CDR3 contains 18 residues. Germline V gene sequence: CDR1 TSWWSYY, CDR2 QGS. V was pared by 1 base and J by 3 bases, with 9 bases of the junction left unmatched. CDR3 bases: TGTGCTCTTGGGGAACGTCCCTACTGGGGGATACAGGCCGATAAACTCATCTTT. This encodes CALGERPYWGIQADKLIF.

Comment on this clone: TCRdb pairs this DNA with a much larger clone's protein that differs at residue 14, likely a read error; the protein shown was translated from the DNA. The chain carries TRDV2 and TRDJ3; TRDD3 is a possible D gene (5 bases). The CDR3 is made up of 17 amino acids. Germline V lookup: CDR1 GEAIGNYY, CDR2 EKD. In nucleotides, the CDR3 is TGTGCCTGTGACATGGTGGAAAGCTCCTGGGACACCCGAAAGATGTTTTTC. It yields the protein CACDMVESSWDTRKMFF.

This clone is judged medium-sized. Other DNA sequences within the sample encode an identical CDR3. This chain joins TRDV1 and TRDJ1; D may be TRDD3 (5 bases). Germline loops: CDR1 TSWWSYY, CDR2 QGS. This CDR3 has 18 amino acids. With 1 base removed from V and 0 bases from J, the gap between germline ends came to 18 bases. CDR3 loop: CALGERTLGLDYTDKLIF. The CDR3 DNA sequence: TGTGCTCTTGGGGAACGTACTCTGGGACTCGACTACACCGATAAACTCATCTTT.

This clone appeared many times. The same CDR3 also results from other DNA sequences found in this sample. The J gene is TRDJ3, the V gene TRDV1; 9 nucleotides agree with TRDD3. Per germline, CDR1 TSWWSYY and CDR2 QGS. The length of the CDR3 is 24 residues. The trim removed 0 bases at V and 0 bases at J, leaving 18 bases unmatched. CDR3 region: CALGELSPFKLGDRGSWDTRQMFF. The CDR3 nucleotides read TGTGCTCTTGGGGAACTCTCCCCGTTCAAATTGGGGGATAGAGGCTCCTGGGACACCCGACAGATGTTTTTC.

This clone is judged medium-sized. At the DNA level, this CDR3 is encoded by other sequences in the same sample as well. V and J are TRDV2 and TRDJ3, with 13 bases fitting TRDD3. The V gene's germline CDR1 is GEAIGNYY and CDR2 EKD. This CDR3 has 21 residues. Trimming removed 0 bases from V and 0 bases from J; junction bases left unmatched: 7. For the CDR3, the DNA is TGTGCCTGTGACACCTTACTGGGGGATACGACAAGCTCCTGGGACACCCGACAGATGTTTTTC. This encodes CACDTLLGDTTSSWDTRQMFF.